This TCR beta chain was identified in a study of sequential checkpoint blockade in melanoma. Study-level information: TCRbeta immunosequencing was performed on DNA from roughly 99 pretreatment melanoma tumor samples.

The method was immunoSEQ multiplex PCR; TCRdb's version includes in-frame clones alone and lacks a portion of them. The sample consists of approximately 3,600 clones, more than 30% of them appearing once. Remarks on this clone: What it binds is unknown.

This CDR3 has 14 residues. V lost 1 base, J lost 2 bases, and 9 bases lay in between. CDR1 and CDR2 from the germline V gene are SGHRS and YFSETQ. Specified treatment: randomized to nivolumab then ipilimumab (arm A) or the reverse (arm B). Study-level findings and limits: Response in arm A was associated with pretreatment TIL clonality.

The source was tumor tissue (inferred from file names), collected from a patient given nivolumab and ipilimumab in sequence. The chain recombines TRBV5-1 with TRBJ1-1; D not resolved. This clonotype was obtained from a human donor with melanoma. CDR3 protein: CASSLMWVNTEAFF. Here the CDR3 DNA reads TGCGCCAGCAGCTTGATGTGGGTAAACACTGAAGCTTTCTTT.